This TCR beta chain was identified in a study of T cell repertoires in cytomegalovirus infection. TCRdb reprocessed the reads with MiXCR, giving one entry per CDR3 protein. The data show just over 450,000 distinct CDR3 sequences, with roughly 42% seen just once and around 45% held by the top ten. The CDR3 has 15 amino acids. Germline V gives CDR1 SGHNT, CDR2 YYREEE (reference sequence). Trimming took 6 bases from V and 6 from J, leaving 19 bases between them. This clonotype was found a few times. Its antigen is not known. The sample in question was cultured PBMCs, obtained from culture after CMV antigen stimulation. The rearrangement joins TRBV5-4 to TRBJ2-1; D gene ambiguous. This sequence originates from a human donor in good health (CMV status not recorded). Some clones in this sample may be carry-over from other donors' samples. CDR3 DNA sequence: TGTGCCAGCACCCACCTCCCGGTCCCGGGCAATGAGCAGTTCTTC. Protein: CASTHLPVPGNEQFF.